This T cell receptor beta chain comes out of a study of blood T cell repertoires in COVID-19. Study summary: Researchers got acute and convalescent COVID-19 samples from the United States, Italy and Spain. T cells, B-cell-depleted T cells, or PBMCs supplied cDNA or gDNA.

Trimming at V came to 2 bases and at J to 8 bases, leaving 8 bases not matched to a gene. CDR3 length equals 14 residues. Germline-derived CDR1 and CDR2 are MGHDK and SYGVNS. Original processing notes: Counts of nucleated cells, estimated from reference gene primer amplification, were obtained. The method was immunoSEQ multiplex PCR; TCRdb's version includes in-frame clones alone and lacks a portion of them. The D gene and trimming were derived from the DNA, and the V and J assignments and clone size from that table. The data contain roughly 67,000 clones, 70% to 80% of them singletons. This clone has just a few counts.

The receptor was isolated from a human donor in a cohort sampled during active COVID-19. The sample taken for sequencing was peripheral blood. This chain uses TRBV25-1 with TRBJ1-2; 7 positions agree with TRBD1. The CDR3 DNA reads as TGTGCCAGCAGTGAAGGGGGGACAGCCTTGGGCTACACCTTC. Translation: CASSEGGTALGYTF.